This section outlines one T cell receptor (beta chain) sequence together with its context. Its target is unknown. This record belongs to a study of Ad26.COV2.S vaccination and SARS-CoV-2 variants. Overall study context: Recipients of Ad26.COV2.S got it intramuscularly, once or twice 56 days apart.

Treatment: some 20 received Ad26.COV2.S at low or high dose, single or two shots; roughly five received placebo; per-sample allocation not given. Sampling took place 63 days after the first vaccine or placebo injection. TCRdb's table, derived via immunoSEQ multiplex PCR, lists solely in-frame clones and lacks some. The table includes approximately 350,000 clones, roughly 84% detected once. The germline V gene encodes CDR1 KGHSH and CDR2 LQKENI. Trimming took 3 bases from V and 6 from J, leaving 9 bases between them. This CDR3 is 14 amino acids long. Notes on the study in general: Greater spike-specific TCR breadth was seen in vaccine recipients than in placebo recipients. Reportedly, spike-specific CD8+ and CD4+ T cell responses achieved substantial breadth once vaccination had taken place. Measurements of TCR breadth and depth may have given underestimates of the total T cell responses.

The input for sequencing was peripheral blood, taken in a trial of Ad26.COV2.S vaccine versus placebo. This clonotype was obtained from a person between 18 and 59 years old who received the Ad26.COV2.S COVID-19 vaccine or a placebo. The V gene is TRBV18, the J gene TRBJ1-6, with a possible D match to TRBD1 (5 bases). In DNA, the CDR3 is TGTGCCAGCTCACCCGGGGCCTTTAATTCACCCCTCCACTTT. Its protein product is CASSPGAFNSPLHF.